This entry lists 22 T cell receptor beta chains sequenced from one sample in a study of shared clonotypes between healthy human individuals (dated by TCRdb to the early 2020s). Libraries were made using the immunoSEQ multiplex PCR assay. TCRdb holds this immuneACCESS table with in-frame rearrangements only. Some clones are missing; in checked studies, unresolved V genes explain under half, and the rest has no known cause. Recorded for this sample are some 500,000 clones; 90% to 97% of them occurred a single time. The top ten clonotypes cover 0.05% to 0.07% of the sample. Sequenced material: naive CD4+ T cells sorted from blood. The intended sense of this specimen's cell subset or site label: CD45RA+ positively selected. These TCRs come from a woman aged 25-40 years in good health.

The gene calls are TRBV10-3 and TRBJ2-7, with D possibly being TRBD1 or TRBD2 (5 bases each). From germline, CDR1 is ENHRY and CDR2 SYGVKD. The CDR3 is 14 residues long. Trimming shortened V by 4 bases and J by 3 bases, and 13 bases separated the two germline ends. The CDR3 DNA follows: TGTGCCATCAGTGTTTCGGGGCTAAACTACGAGCAGTACTTC. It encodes CAISVSGLNYEQYF.

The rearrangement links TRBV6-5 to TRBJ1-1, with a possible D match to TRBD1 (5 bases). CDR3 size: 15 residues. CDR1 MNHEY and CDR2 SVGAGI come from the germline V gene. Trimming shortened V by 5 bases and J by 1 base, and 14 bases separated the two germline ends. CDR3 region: CASSRTTAPNTEAFF. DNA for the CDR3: TGTGCCAGCAGTCGGACGACAGCGCCGAACACTGAAGCTTTCTTT.

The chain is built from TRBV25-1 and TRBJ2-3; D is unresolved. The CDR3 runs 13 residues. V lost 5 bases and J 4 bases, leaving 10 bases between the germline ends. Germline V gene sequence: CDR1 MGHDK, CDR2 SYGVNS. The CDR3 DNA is TGTGCCAGCAGTATGAATGGGGCAGATACGCAGTATTTT. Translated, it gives CASSMNGADTQYF.

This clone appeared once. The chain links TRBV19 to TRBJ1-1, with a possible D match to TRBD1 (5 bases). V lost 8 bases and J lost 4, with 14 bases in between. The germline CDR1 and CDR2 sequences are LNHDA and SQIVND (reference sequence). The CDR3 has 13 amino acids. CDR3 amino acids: CASGAQGGTEAFF. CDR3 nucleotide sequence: TGTGCCAGTGGGGCTCAGGGTGGCACTGAAGCTTTCTTT.

CDR3 sequence (DNA): TGTGCCAGTAGTCCGCGGGGGGGCAGTCGCACAGATACGCAGTATTTT. The encoded protein is CASSPRGGSRTDTQYF. The chain combines TRBV19 with TRBJ2-3, with 9 bases aligning to TRBD2. Germline V gives CDR1 LNHDA, CDR2 SQIVND (reference sequence). The CDR3 contains 16 residues. V was pared by 5 bases and J by 1 base, with 7 bases of the junction left unmatched.

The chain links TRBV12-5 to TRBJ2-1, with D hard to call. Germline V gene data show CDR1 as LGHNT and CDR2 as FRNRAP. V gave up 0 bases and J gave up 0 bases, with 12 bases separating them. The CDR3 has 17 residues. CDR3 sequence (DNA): TGTGCTAGTGGTTTGGTACAAGGTGGAAGCTCCTACAATGAGCAGTTCTTC. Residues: CASGLVQGGSSYNEQFF.

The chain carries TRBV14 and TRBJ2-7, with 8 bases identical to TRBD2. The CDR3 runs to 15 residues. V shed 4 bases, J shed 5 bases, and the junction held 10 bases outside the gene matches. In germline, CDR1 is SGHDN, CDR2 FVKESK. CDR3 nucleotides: TGTGCCAGCAGCCTAGGGCGGGGGGCGCGGAACGAGCAGTACTTC. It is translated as CASSLGRGARNEQYF.

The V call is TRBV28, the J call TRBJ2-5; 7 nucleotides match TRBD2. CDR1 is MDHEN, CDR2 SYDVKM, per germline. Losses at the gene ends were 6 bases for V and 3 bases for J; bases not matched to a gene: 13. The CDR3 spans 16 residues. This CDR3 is CASSGERGRWKETQYF. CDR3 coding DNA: TGTGCCAGCAGCGGGGAGCGGGGCAGATGGAAAGAGACCCAGTACTTC.

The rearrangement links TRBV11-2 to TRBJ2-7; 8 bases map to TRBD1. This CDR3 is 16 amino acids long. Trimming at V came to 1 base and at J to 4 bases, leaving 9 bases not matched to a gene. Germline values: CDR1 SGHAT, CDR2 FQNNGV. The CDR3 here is CASSLGRGTGLYEQYF. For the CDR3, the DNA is TGTGCCAGCAGCTTAGGCCGAGGGACAGGTCTTTACGAGCAGTACTTC.

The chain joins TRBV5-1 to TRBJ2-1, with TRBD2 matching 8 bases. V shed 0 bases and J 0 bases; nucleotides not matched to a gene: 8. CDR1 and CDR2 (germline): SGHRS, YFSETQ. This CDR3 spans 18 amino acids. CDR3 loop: CASSLVASGLSSYNEQFF. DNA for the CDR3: TGCGCCAGCAGCTTGGTTGCTAGCGGGTTAAGCTCCTACAATGAGCAGTTCTTC.

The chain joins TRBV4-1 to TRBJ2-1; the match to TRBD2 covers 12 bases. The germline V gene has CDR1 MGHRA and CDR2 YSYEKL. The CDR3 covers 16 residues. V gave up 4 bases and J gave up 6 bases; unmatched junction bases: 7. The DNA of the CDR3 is TGCGCCAGCAGCCTCAAACCGGGACTAGCGGGCAATGAGCAGTTCTTC. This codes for CASSLKPGLAGNEQFF.

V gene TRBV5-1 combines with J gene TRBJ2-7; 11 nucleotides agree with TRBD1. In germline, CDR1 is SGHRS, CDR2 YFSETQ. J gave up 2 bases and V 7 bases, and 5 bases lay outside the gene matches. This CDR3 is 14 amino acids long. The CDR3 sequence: CASSDRGPTYEQYF. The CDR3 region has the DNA TGCGCCAGCTCGGACAGGGGGCCCACCTACGAGCAGTACTTC.

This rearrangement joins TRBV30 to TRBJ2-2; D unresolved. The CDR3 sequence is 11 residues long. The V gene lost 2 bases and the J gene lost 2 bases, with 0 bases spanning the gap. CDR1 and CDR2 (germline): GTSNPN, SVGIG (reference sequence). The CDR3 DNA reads TGTGCCTGGAGTAACACCGGGGAGCTGTTTTTT. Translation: CAWSNTGELFF.

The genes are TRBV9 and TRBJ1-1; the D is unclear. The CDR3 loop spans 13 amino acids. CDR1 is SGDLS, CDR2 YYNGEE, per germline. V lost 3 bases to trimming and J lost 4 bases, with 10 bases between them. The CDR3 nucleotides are TGTGCCAGCAGCGCCTCCGCGGTCACTGAAGCTTTCTTT. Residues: CASSASAVTEAFF.

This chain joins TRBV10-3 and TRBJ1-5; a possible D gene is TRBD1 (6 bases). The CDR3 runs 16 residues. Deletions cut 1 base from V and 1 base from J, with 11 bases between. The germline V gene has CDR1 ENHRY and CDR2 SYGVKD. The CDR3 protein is CAISEFGGMSNQPQHF. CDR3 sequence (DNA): TGTGCCATCAGTGAGTTTGGGGGCATGAGCAATCAGCCCCAGCATTTT.

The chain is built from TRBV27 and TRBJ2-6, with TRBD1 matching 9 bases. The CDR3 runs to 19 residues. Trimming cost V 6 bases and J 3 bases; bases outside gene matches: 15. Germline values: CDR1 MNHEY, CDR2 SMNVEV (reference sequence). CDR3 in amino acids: CASRGNRGLAVGGANVLTF. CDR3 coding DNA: TGTGCCAGCAGGGGAAACAGGGGGCTCGCAGTAGGTGGGGCCAACGTCCTGACTTTC.

CDR3 nucleotide sequence: TGTGCCAGCCGGACCACTAATCAGCCCCAGCATTTT. It yields the protein CASRTTNQPQHF. The V gene is TRBV6-1, the J gene TRBJ1-5; unclear D gene. This CDR3 spans 12 amino acids. Looked up from germline, CDR1 is MNHNS and CDR2 is SASEGT. The germline V and J ends were trimmed by 8 bases and 4 bases, with 9 bases remaining between them.

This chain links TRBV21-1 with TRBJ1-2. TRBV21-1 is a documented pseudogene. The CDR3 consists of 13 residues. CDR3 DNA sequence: TGTGCCAGCAGCCCTATCGGGCAGTATGGCTACACCTTC. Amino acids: CASSPIGQYGYTF.

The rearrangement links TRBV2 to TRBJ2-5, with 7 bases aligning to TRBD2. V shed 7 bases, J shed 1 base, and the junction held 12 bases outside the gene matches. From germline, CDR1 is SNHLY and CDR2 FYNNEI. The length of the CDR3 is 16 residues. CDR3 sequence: CASNPWGEGVQETQYF. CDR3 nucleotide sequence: TGTGCCAGCAACCCCTGGGGGGAGGGCGTCCAAGAGACCCAGTACTTC.

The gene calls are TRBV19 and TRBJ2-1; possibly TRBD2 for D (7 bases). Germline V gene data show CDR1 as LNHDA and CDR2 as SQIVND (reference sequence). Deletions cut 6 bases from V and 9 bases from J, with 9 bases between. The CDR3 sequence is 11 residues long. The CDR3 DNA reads TGTGCCAGTAGAGGGGGGGCTGAGCAGTTCTTC. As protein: CASRGGAEQFF.

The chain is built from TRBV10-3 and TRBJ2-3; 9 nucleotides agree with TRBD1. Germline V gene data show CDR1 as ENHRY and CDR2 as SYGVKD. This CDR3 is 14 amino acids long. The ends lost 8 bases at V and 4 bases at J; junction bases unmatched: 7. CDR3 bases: TGTGCCATCGAAAAGGGACAGGGATCAGATACGCAGTATTTT. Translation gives CAIEKGQGSDTQYF.

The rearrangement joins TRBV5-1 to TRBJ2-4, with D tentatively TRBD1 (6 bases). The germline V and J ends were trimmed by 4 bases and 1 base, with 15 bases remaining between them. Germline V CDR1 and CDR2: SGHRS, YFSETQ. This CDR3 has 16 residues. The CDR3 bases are TGCGCCAGCAGCCATGCAGGGGAAGCCGCCAAAAACATTCAGTACTTC. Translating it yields CASSHAGEAAKNIQYF.